Listed below are T cell receptor beta chains from one sample, sequenced in a study of cytomegalovirus exposure and HLA in healthy donors. This table comes from immunoSEQ multiplex PCR, and its TCRdb copy is limited to in-frame clones, with some not included. The sample has around 120,000 clones; roughly four fifths are singletons. The sample taken for sequencing was PBMCs. These receptor sequences come from a woman aged 40 to 50 in good health and CMV-seronegative. Each CDR3 is given with its conserved first and last residue. Fields, in order: D gene, clone size, V gene, J gene, CDR3 protein, CDR3 DNA. A D gene is named only where the DNA matches it firmly. Expanded clones are given a class, and other clones once, few, many or no size at all.

d_gene: .; abundance: .; v_gene: TRBV9; j_gene: TRBJ1-1; CDR3aa: CASSDRDTAFF; CDR3nt: TGTGCCAGCAGCGACCGGGACACCGCTTTCTTT
d_gene: TRBD2; abundance: .; v_gene: TRBV9; j_gene: TRBJ2-3; CDR3aa: CASSVAGGSTDTQYF; CDR3nt: TGTGCCAGCAGCGTAGCGGGAGGAAGCACAGATACGCAGTATTTT
d_gene: .; abundance: .; v_gene: TRBV7-2; j_gene: TRBJ2-7; CDR3aa: CASSHARFPSYYEQYF; CDR3nt: TGTGCCAGCAGCCATGCTCGGTTTCCCTCCTACTACGAGCAGTACTTC
d_gene: .; abundance: .; v_gene: TRBV6-5; j_gene: TRBJ2-5; CDR3aa: CASSYSSQETQYF; CDR3nt: TGTGCCAGCAGTTACTCCAGCCAAGAGACCCAGTACTTC
d_gene: TRBD1; abundance: once; v_gene: TRBV7-3; j_gene: TRBJ1-1; CDR3aa: CASRWDRSPEAFF; CDR3nt: TGTGCCAGCAGGTGGGACAGGAGCCCTGAAGCTTTCTTT
d_gene: TRBD1; abundance: .; v_gene: TRBV6-6; j_gene: TRBJ1-4; CDR3aa: CASSSEQGGYEKLFF; CDR3nt: TGTGCCAGCAGTTCAGAACAGGGGGGATATGAAAAACTGTTTTTT
d_gene: .; abundance: .; v_gene: TRBV28; j_gene: TRBJ2-2; CDR3aa: CASRDTANTGELFF; CDR3nt: TGTGCCAGCAGGGACACCGCGAACACCGGGGAGCTGTTTTTT
d_gene: .; abundance: .; v_gene: TRBV2; j_gene: TRBJ1-2; CDR3aa: CASSARETNYGYTF; CDR3nt: TGTGCCAGCAGTGCAAGAGAGACTAACTATGGCTACACCTTC
d_gene: TRBD1; abundance: few; v_gene: TRBV5-6; j_gene: TRBJ1-1; CDR3aa: CASSPRQGQAFF; CDR3nt: TGTGCCAGCAGCCCTCGACAGGGTCAAGCTTTCTTT
d_gene: TRBD2; abundance: .; v_gene: TRBV27; j_gene: TRBJ2-5; CDR3aa: CASSLYRPSGRAGETQYF; CDR3nt: TGTGCCAGCAGTTTATATAGACCGAGCGGGAGGGCCGGTGAGACCCAGTACTTC
d_gene: TRBD2; abundance: .; v_gene: TRBV6-6; j_gene: TRBJ2-1; CDR3aa: CASSSRTSGRIGEQFF; CDR3nt: TGTGCCAGCAGTTCTCGGACTAGCGGGAGAATAGGGGAGCAGTTCTTC
d_gene: TRBD2; abundance: .; v_gene: TRBV5-8; j_gene: TRBJ2-7; CDR3aa: CASSFRTSGRAPKQYF; CDR3nt: TGTGCCAGCAGCTTTCGGACTAGCGGGAGGGCCCCCAAGCAGTACTTC
d_gene: TRBD1; abundance: .; v_gene: TRBV19; j_gene: TRBJ2-7; CDR3aa: CASSSGTGGYEQYF; CDR3nt: TGTGCCAGTAGTTCCGGGACAGGGGGCTACGAGCAGTACTTC
d_gene: TRBD2; abundance: .; v_gene: TRBV5-5; j_gene: TRBJ2-2; CDR3aa: CASSQGLAGEVGELFF; CDR3nt: TGTGCCAGCAGCCAAGGACTAGCGGGAGAGGTCGGGGAGCTGTTTTTT
d_gene: .; abundance: .; v_gene: TRBV6-1; j_gene: TRBJ2-4; CDR3aa: CASSEFSIRGRAKNIQYF; CDR3nt: TGTGCCAGCAGTGAATTTTCGATCAGGGGCCGAGCCAAAAACATTCAGTACTTC
d_gene: .; abundance: .; v_gene: TRBV7-2; j_gene: TRBJ1-1; CDR3aa: CASGGGNTEAFF; CDR3nt: TGTGCCAGCGGCGGGGGGAACACTGAAGCTTTCTTT
d_gene: .; abundance: few; v_gene: TRBV6-5; j_gene: TRBJ1-1; CDR3aa: CASLRGPGEAFF; CDR3nt: TGTGCCAGCCTTCGCGGCCCCGGGGAAGCTTTCTTT
d_gene: TRBD2; abundance: .; v_gene: TRBV7-9; j_gene: TRBJ2-1; CDR3aa: CASSLRPSGSAEQFF; CDR3nt: TGTGCCAGCAGCTTACGCCCTAGCGGGAGTGCTGAGCAGTTCTTC
d_gene: TRBD2; abundance: .; v_gene: TRBV9; j_gene: TRBJ2-7; CDR3aa: CASSAGGGPHEQYF; CDR3nt: TGTGCCAGCAGCGCGGGGGGGGGTCCCCACGAGCAGTACTTC
d_gene: .; abundance: .; v_gene: TRBV5-1; j_gene: TRBJ2-1; CDR3aa: CASSLGNFNEQFF; CDR3nt: TGCGCCAGCAGCCTCGGGAATTTCAATGAGCAGTTCTTC
d_gene: TRBD1; abundance: .; v_gene: TRBV28; j_gene: TRBJ1-1; CDR3aa: CASSLYRQGRTEAFF; CDR3nt: TGTGCCAGCAGTTTATACCGACAGGGGAGGACTGAAGCTTTCTTT
d_gene: TRBD1; abundance: .; v_gene: TRBV19; j_gene: TRBJ1-1; CDR3aa: CASSRLSGTVNTEAFF; CDR3nt: TGTGCCAGTAGTCGGCTATCGGGGACAGTGAACACTGAAGCTTTCTTT
d_gene: .; abundance: .; v_gene: TRBV18; j_gene: TRBJ2-1; CDR3aa: CASSPTYGGSSYNEQFF; CDR3nt: TGTGCCAGCTCACCGACTTATGGGGGGTCCTCCTACAATGAGCAGTTCTTC
d_gene: TRBD2; abundance: .; v_gene: TRBV7-6; j_gene: TRBJ2-7; CDR3aa: CASSPWDYHGGEQYF; CDR3nt: TGTGCCAGCAGCCCCTGGGACTACCACGGTGGGGAGCAGTACTTC
d_gene: .; abundance: .; v_gene: TRBV7-3; j_gene: TRBJ2-1; CDR3aa: CASSLIPRSEYNEQFF; CDR3nt: TGTGCCAGCAGCTTAATCCCCCGATCGGAGTACAATGAGCAGTTCTTC
d_gene: TRBD1; abundance: .; v_gene: TRBV10-3; j_gene: TRBJ1-2; CDR3aa: CAISARDRADGYTF; CDR3nt: TGTGCCATCAGTGCCCGGGACAGGGCGGATGGCTACACCTTC
d_gene: TRBD1; abundance: few; v_gene: TRBV7-2; j_gene: TRBJ1-1; CDR3aa: CASSLTGGTEAFF; CDR3nt: TGTGCCAGCAGCCTGACAGGGGGCACTGAAGCTTTCTTT
d_gene: TRBD1; abundance: .; v_gene: TRBV6-6; j_gene: TRBJ1-2; CDR3aa: CASSPRRGRRYGYTF; CDR3nt: TGTGCCAGCAGTCCCCGCAGGGGGCGCCGGTATGGCTACACCTTC
d_gene: .; abundance: few; v_gene: TRBV7-6; j_gene: TRBJ2-1; CDR3aa: CASTQSLVTGFFSYNEQFF; CDR3nt: TGTGCCAGCACGCAAAGTTTGGTTACAGGGTTTTTCTCCTACAATGAGCAGTTCTTC
d_gene: .; abundance: .; v_gene: TRBV6-5; j_gene: TRBJ2-7; CDR3aa: CASSPMGQVNEQYF; CDR3nt: TGTGCCAGCAGCCCCATGGGGCAAGTGAACGAGCAGTACTTC
d_gene: .; abundance: .; v_gene: TRBV28; j_gene: TRBJ1-5; CDR3aa: CASSPEGSNQPQHF; CDR3nt: TGTGCCAGCAGTCCCGAGGGTAGCAATCAGCCCCAGCATTTT